A single sample is the source of the 26 T cell receptor beta chains below, sequenced in a study of PD-1 blockade in mismatch repair-deficient tumors. Here immunoSEQ multiplex PCR was the method, and the copy in TCRdb shows in-frame clones only, minus some. The table shows about 38,000 clones, with more than 75% occurring only once. Sequencing used peripheral blood, obtained less than 95 weeks after starting pembrolizumab. The receptor source for this set is an adult with mismatch repair-deficient cancer.

The chain joins TRBV19 to TRBJ2-5; TRBD2 might be the D (6 bases). The CDR3 sequence is 15 residues long. CDR1 is LNHDA, CDR2 SQIVND, per germline (reference sequence). V gave up 11 bases and J gave up 6 bases, with 25 bases separating them. CDR3 sequence: CAGRQSSAGRKTQYF. As DNA, the CDR3 is TGTGCCGGGAGGCAATCTAGCGCAGGACGCAAGACCCAGTACTTC.

V gene TRBV18 combines with J gene TRBJ1-1, with 8 bases lining up with TRBD1. Germline V gene lookup returns CDR1 KGHSH and CDR2 LQKENI. The CDR3 consists of 15 residues. Germline trimming cut 5 bases from V and 3 bases from J; bases unmatched to any gene: 8. The CDR3 nucleotides are TGTGCCAGCTCAGCGACGGGACAGGCAGACACTGAAGCTTTCTTT. It yields the protein CASSATGQADTEAFF.

In DNA, the CDR3 is TGTGCCAGCAGCTACAGGGCTAACGAGCAGTACTTC. It encodes CASSYRANEQYF. This chain connects TRBV7-2 to TRBJ2-7, with D possibly being TRBD1 (6 bases). The germline CDR1 and CDR2 sequences are SGHTA and FQGNSA. V was pared by 4 bases and J by 5 bases, with 9 bases between. The CDR3 length is 12 residues.

The chain combines TRBV5-4 with TRBJ2-1, with TRBD1 as a possible D gene (5 bases). The ends were cut back, 2 bases at V and 6 bases at J, with 12 bases in the middle. The germline V gene encodes CDR1 SGHNT and CDR2 YYREEE (reference sequence). The CDR3 is made up of 14 amino acids. CDR3 protein: CASSLQASGNEQFF. Written as DNA, the CDR3 is TGTGCCAGCAGCTTACAGGCCTCGGGCAATGAGCAGTTCTTC.

The chain links TRBV5-5 to TRBJ1-3, with D possibly matching TRBD1 (6 bases). CDR1 is SGHKS and CDR2 is YYEKEE in the germline V gene (reference sequence). V was clipped by 4 bases and J by 10 bases, with 12 bases between them. This CDR3 is built from 12 residues. The CDR3 nucleotides are TGTGCCAGCAGCGGAACCGGGACAACCATATATTTT. It is translated as CASSGTGTTIYF.

The V call is TRBV11-3, the J call TRBJ2-3, with D hard to call. Trimming left V 5 bases short and J 4 bases short, with 7 bases between. Germline-derived CDR1 and CDR2 are SGHNT and YENEEA. This CDR3 spans 12 amino acids. The CDR3 nucleotides are TGTGCCAGCAGCCTAGGGTCAGATACGCAGTATTTT. Translating it yields CASSLGSDTQYF.

CDR3 sequence reads: CASSWGLLNTGELFF. CDR3 in DNA: TGTGCCAGCAGCTGGGGACTTCTTAACACCGGGGAGCTGTTTTTT. The rearrangement links TRBV7-9 to TRBJ2-2; possible D gene TRBD2, 6 bases. There are 15 residues in the CDR3. V was trimmed by 4 bases and J by 2 bases, leaving 11 bases between them. CDR1 and CDR2 (germline): SEHNR, FQNEAQ (reference sequence).

This clone was observed a few times. This sequence joins TRBV19 and TRBJ1-5; D not certain. This CDR3 region has 11 residues. Germline CDR1 reads LNHDA; CDR2 reads SQIVND (reference sequence). The V and J ends lost 3 bases and 8 bases respectively, with 5 bases between them. CDR3 sequence (DNA): TGTGCCAGTAGTATTGGTGAGCCCCAGCATTTT. Amino acid sequence: CASSIGEPQHF.

This clone was counted only a few times. The rearrangement links TRBV6-1 to TRBJ1-5; a possible D gene is TRBD1 (5 bases). V was shortened by 4 bases and J by 0 bases, with 7 bases between the two germline ends. Per germline, CDR1 MNHNS and CDR2 SASEGT. There are 14 residues in the CDR3. For the CDR3, the DNA is TGTGCCAGCAGTGGGGACCTTAGCAATCAGCCCCAGCATTTT. Translation gives CASSGDLSNQPQHF.

The chain links TRBV10-3 to TRBJ2-7, with D perhaps TRBD1 (5 bases). Per germline, CDR1 ENHRY and CDR2 SYGVKD. Trimming cost V 4 bases and J 3 bases, with 7 bases left between them. This CDR3 region has 12 residues. CDR3 residues: CAISGTSYEQYF. The DNA for the CDR3 is TGTGCCATCAGTGGGACAAGCTACGAGCAGTACTTC.

The rearrangement joins TRBV5-1 to TRBJ2-1; D not certain. The CDR3 sequence is 17 residues long. Trimming left V 2 bases short and J 7 bases short, with 22 bases between. Looked up from germline, CDR1 is SGHRS and CDR2 is YFSETQ. The CDR3 DNA sequence: TGCGCCAGCAGCTTTCAAACGGGCCGATCGGTATGGAATGAGCAGTTCTTC. This encodes CASSFQTGRSVWNEQFF.

This CDR3 reads CASSATGFYNEQFF. CDR3 bases: TGTGCCAGCAGCGCAACAGGGTTCTACAATGAGCAGTTCTTC. J is TRBJ2-1 and V is TRBV9; tentative D call: TRBD1 (6 bases). The CDR3 sequence is 14 residues long. Germline CDR1 is SGDLS and CDR2 is YYNGEE. The germline V and J ends were trimmed by 3 bases and 3 bases, with 10 bases remaining between them.

Only a few counts were recorded for this clone. This sequence joins TRBV5-1 and TRBJ2-7; 7 positions agree with TRBD1. Per the germline V gene, CDR1 is SGHRS and CDR2 is YFSETQ. This CDR3 is built from 16 residues. With 4 bases clipped from V and 5 bases from J, the junction kept 15 bases outside the gene matches. CDR3 loop: CASSNRDSSLLDEQYF. The DNA for the CDR3 is TGCGCCAGCAGCAACCGGGACAGTTCCTTACTGGACGAGCAGTACTTC.

The chain has TRBV4-2 and TRBJ1-2; D is uncertain. Trimming removed 2 bases at V and 8 bases at J, with 18 bases between. CDR3 length: 15 residues. Germline-derived CDR1 and CDR2 are LGHNA and YNFKEQ. CDR3 sequence: CASSQLNGGVGGYTF. CDR3 DNA: TGTGCCAGCAGCCAACTAAACGGCGGGGTTGGAGGCTACACCTTC.

Here the CDR3 reads CASRGEMNTEAFF. The CDR3 region has the DNA TGTGCCAGCAGGGGCGAAATGAACACTGAAGCTTTCTTT. The chain recombines TRBV5-4 with TRBJ1-1, with no clear D. The CDR3 runs to 13 residues. Between the trimmed V and J ends, which lost 5 bases and 0 bases, there was a span of 8 bases. Per germline, CDR1 SGHNT and CDR2 YYREEE (reference sequence). Filled out from reference TRBV5-4 and TRBJ1-1, the complete variable domain reads ETGVTQSPTHLIKTRGQQVTLRCSSQSGHNTVSWYQQALGQGPQFIFQYYREEENGRGNFPPRFSGLQFPNYSSELNVNALELDDSALYLCASRGEMNTEAFFGQGTRLTVV.

The V and J genes are TRBV5-1 and TRBJ1-4; D is possibly TRBD1 (5 bases). Germline loops: CDR1 SGHRS, CDR2 YFSETQ. The CDR3 has 16 amino acids. V lost 4 bases, J lost 1 base, and 14 bases lay in between. Here the CDR3 reads CASSPGGGETNEKLFF. The CDR3 DNA reads TGCGCCAGCAGCCCCGGAGGAGGGGAAACTAATGAAAAACTGTTTTTT.

The chain employs TRBV2 and TRBJ1-1, with a tentative D call TRBD1 (6 bases). Deletions cut 5 bases from V and 6 bases from J, with 10 bases between. The CDR3 covers 12 residues. Germline CDR1 reads SNHLY; CDR2 reads FYNNEI. This CDR3 reads CASSNRAPEAFF. As DNA, the CDR3 is TGTGCCAGCAGTAACAGGGCCCCTGAAGCTTTCTTT. Combining the CDR3 with reference TRBV2 and TRBJ1-1 gives the whole variable domain EPEVTQTPSHQVTQMGQEVILRCVPISNHLYFYWYRQILGQKVEFLVSFYNNEISEKSEIFDDQFSVERPDGSNFTLKIRSTKLEDSAMYFCASSNRAPEAFFGQGTRLTVV.

The genes are TRBV19 and TRBJ1-2; no reliable D call. This CDR3 comprises 14 residues. Germline CDR1 reads LNHDA; CDR2 reads SQIVND (reference sequence). Trimming removed 3 bases from V and 3 bases from J, with 11 bases in between. The CDR3 region is CASSIAGRDYGYTF. As DNA, the CDR3 is TGTGCCAGTAGTATTGCTGGCCGGGACTATGGCTACACCTTC.

This rearrangement joins TRBV25-1 to TRBJ2-5, with 9 bases identical to TRBD1. Germline values: CDR1 MGHDK, CDR2 SYGVNS. The CDR3 totals 15 residues. J gave up 5 bases and V 9 bases, and 13 bases lay outside the gene matches. CDR3 loop: CASHYTGTGKETQYF. CDR3 in DNA: TGTGCCAGTCACTACACCGGGACAGGGAAGGAGACCCAGTACTTC.

This chain joins TRBV5-8 and TRBJ1-1; TRBD1 is a possible D gene (6 bases). The CDR3 consists of 15 residues. Germline V gives CDR1 SGHTS, CDR2 YDEGEE. Trimming cost V 0 bases and J 3 bases, with 12 bases left between them. The CDR3 region has the DNA TGTGCCAGCAGCTTGGGGACAGTAGGGGACACTGAAGCTTTCTTT. Its protein product is CASSLGTVGDTEAFF.

The chain joins TRBV4-2 to TRBJ2-2; D remains ambiguous. CDR1 is LGHNA and CDR2 is YNFKEQ in the germline V gene. Deletions cut 7 bases from V and 0 bases from J, with 15 bases between. This CDR3 has 16 amino acids. CDR3 sequence: CASNLFGGANTGELFF. The CDR3 region has the DNA TGTGCCAGCAACCTTTTCGGCGGTGCGAACACCGGGGAGCTGTTTTTT.

The V and J genes are TRBV14 and TRBJ2-7; 8 nucleotides align to TRBD1. The CDR3 consists of 12 residues. Germline lookup yields CDR1 SGHDN and CDR2 FVKESK. The V gene end was trimmed by 4 bases and the J gene end by 7 bases; junction bases not matched to a gene: 3. CDR3 sequence: CASSLGQGEQYF. The CDR3 DNA is TGTGCCAGCAGCCTCGGACAGGGAGAGCAGTACTTC.

The chain combines TRBV28 with TRBJ1-1; D is unclear. Germline V gene lookup returns CDR1 MDHEN and CDR2 SYDVKM. V shed 5 bases and J shed 5 bases, with 12 bases lying between them. The CDR3 consists of 13 residues. The CDR3 region has the DNA TGTGCCAGCAGTACAAACACGGATACTGAAGCTTTCTTT. Its protein product is CASSTNTDTEAFF.

This clone is a singleton in its sample. This rearrangement joins TRBV4-1 to TRBJ2-5, with unresolved D. The DNA end lines up better with TRBJ2-7; the J call may be wrong. The CDR3 extends over 15 amino acids. Germline CDR1 and CDR2: MGHRA and YSYEKL. The chain's CDR3 is CASSQIPLSSYEQYF. CDR3 nucleotide sequence: TGCGCCAGCAGCCAAATCCCGCTTAGCTCCTACGAGCAGTACTTC.

This clone was counted a single time. The chain joins TRBV7-9 to TRBJ1-3; 11 bases agree with TRBD1. The junction had 0 bases not matched to a gene; V was cut back by 3 bases and J by 5 bases. CDR1 SEHNR and CDR2 FQNEAQ come from the germline V gene (reference sequence). The CDR3 covers 14 residues. CDR3 in DNA: TGTGCCAGCAGCTTGGACAGGGGGCGAAACACCATATATTTT. Amino acid sequence: CASSLDRGRNTIYF. Full variable domain (remainder filled in from reference TRBV7-9 and TRBJ1-3): DTGVSQNPRHKITKRGQNVTFRCDPISEHNRLYWYRQTLGQGPEFLTYFQNEAQLEKSRLLSDRFSAERPKGSFSTLEIQRTEQGDSAMYLCASSLDRGRNTIYFGEGSWLTVV.

This rearrangement joins TRBV7-2 to TRBJ1-3, with D unclear. CDR1 and CDR2 from the germline V gene are SGHTA and FQGNSA. V was pared by 0 bases and J by 2 bases, with 2 bases between. This CDR3 has 13 amino acids. CDR3 nucleotide sequence: TGTGCCAGCAGCTTAGCGCCTGGAAACACCATATATTTT. This gives the protein CASSLAPGNTIYF.